This paragraph reports one T cell receptor beta chain. Germline V gives CDR1 ENHRY, CDR2 SYGVKD. V was pared by 4 bases and J by 1 base, with 23 bases between. There are 19 residues in the CDR3. The data originate from a study of shared clonotypes between healthy human individuals. As for the study in general: Per donor, CD8 memory used one plate, CD8 naive used two, CD4 memory used three and CD4 naive used three.

The assay was immunoSEQ multiplex PCR, and TCRdb's table has in-frame clones only and misses some. The repertoire has over a million clones, about 80% of them found once; the top ten carry approximately 0.5%. Material for sequencing was memory CD4+ T cells from PBMCs. Subset described: CD45RA-negative fraction. J is TRBJ1-3 and V is TRBV10-3, with a weak D call TRBD1 (5 bases). This TCR was sampled from a man younger than 30 in good health. Some clones in this sample may be carry-over from other donors' samples. The CDR3 bases are TGTGCCATCAGTGTACTAGGGGTTTACTCGGGGTCTTCTGGAAACACCATATATTTT. Its protein is CAISVLGVYSGSSGNTIYF.